The 19 T cell receptor beta chains below all came from one sample that was sequenced in a study of quantifying T cell responses using KT2 cells. About the study: TCR alpha and beta constant-region primers primed reverse transcription of RNA.

An oligo carrying a UMI was ligated to the cDNA 3' end. An equimolar mix of RC1.1 and RC1.2 primed the beta chain across TRBC1 and TRBC2. TCRdb analysed the UMI-ligation and nested PCR reads with MiXCR anew, one entry per CDR3 protein. In the table there are tens of thousands of distinct CDR3 sequences, 10% of which are singletons. The sequencing sample was made of PBMCs spiked with cells of the T cell clone KT2. These receptors were collected from a human donor.

This clonotype was counted at least ten times. V gene TRBV12-3 or TRBV12-4 combines with J gene TRBJ2-5; TRBD1 matches at 7 bases. V lost 1 base to trimming and J lost 5 bases; unmatched junction nucleotides: 4. This CDR3 is built from 14 residues. DNA of the CDR3: TGTGCCAGCAGTTTAGGACAGGGCAAGGAGACCCAGTACTTC. Translation: CASSLGQGKETQYF.

V gene TRBV20-1 combines with J gene TRBJ1-1; a weak D match, TRBD1 (5 bases). The CDR3 is 12 residues long. The V end was cut by 3 bases, the J end by 5 bases, with 10 bases between. Germline CDR1 reads DFQATT; CDR2 reads SNEGSKA (reference sequence). The CDR3 here is CSARVGETEAFF. The DNA for the CDR3 is TGCAGTGCTAGGGTAGGGGAAACTGAAGCTTTCTTT.

This clonotype occurred many times. V gene TRBV29-1 combines with J gene TRBJ2-3; 9 nucleotides align to TRBD2. This CDR3 region has 14 residues. The trim removed 5 bases at V and 6 bases at J, leaving 9 bases unmatched. Germline V lookup: CDR1 SQVTM, CDR2 ANQGSEA. CDR3 loop: CSVPSGGSLDTQYF. The CDR3 DNA follows: TGCAGCGTTCCGAGCGGGGGGTCTTTGGATACGCAGTATTTT.

This clonotype came up many times. The CDR3 coding sequence is TGCGCCAGCAGCCCGATCACGGCGGGGGCCGGGGAGCTGTTTTTT. It specifies CASSPITAGAGELFF. This chain uses TRBV4-1 with TRBJ2-2, with 7 positions matching TRBD2. This CDR3 has 15 residues. Looked up from germline, CDR1 is MGHRA and CDR2 is YSYEKL. With 4 bases clipped from V and 6 bases from J, the junction kept 8 bases outside the gene matches.

This clonotype is termed medium-sized (0.01 to 0.1%). The chain employs TRBV5-1 and TRBJ1-4; 11 bases line up with TRBD1. CDR1 is SGHRS, CDR2 YFSETQ, per germline. V lost 3 bases, J lost 7 bases, and 2 bases stayed unmatched. This CDR3 is built from 14 residues. CDR3 in DNA: TGCGCCAGCAGCTGGACAGGGGGCGGTGAAAAACTGTTTTTT. Protein product: CASSWTGGGEKLFF.

This clonotype was found many times. CDR3 sequence: CASSRGQGNSPLHF. The CDR3 bases are TGTGCCAGCAGCCGAGGACAGGGTAATTCACCCCTCCACTTT. The V and J genes are TRBV7-6 and TRBJ1-6; 8 bases agree with TRBD1. There are 14 residues in the CDR3. Unmatched junction bases numbered 3, after V lost 5 bases and J lost 6 bases. Per germline, CDR1 SGHVS and CDR2 FNYEAQ.

There are a few counts of this clonotype. The J gene is TRBJ2-7, the V gene TRBV2; D gene uncertain. This CDR3 is built from 11 residues. Germline-derived CDR1 and CDR2 are SNHLY and FYNNEI. The V gene lost 10 bases and the J gene lost 2 bases, with 9 bases spanning the gap. The CDR3 loop is CATRVPYEQYF. CDR3 bases: TGTGCCACTAGGGTCCCCTACGAGCAGTACTTC.

The chain has TRBV29-1 and TRBJ1-2, with D maybe TRBD1 (6 bases). Trimming took 8 bases from V and 7 from J, leaving 23 bases between them. The germline V gene has CDR1 SQVTM and CDR2 ANQGSEA. The CDR3 consists of 14 residues. CDR3 DNA sequence: TGCAGCACCCCCGGAGGGGGAGGGTGGTCTGGCTACACCTTC. The encoded protein is CSTPGGGGWSGYTF.

The sample holds many counts of this clonotype. This chain joins TRBV6-5 and TRBJ1-2, with TRBD1 identical over 7 bases. V was pared by 6 bases and J by 3 bases, with 4 bases of the junction left unmatched. This CDR3 has 13 amino acids. Germline CDR1 reads MNHEY; CDR2 reads SVGAGI. The CDR3 region has the DNA TGTGCCAGCAGGCAGGGGGTACACTATGGCTACACCTTC. Its translation is CASRQGVHYGYTF.

Ten or more counts support this clonotype. This chain uses TRBV20-1 with TRBJ2-5; 8 bases match TRBD2. V shed 3 bases, J shed 7 bases, and the junction held 10 bases outside the gene matches. Germline V CDR1 and CDR2: DFQATT, SNEGSKA (reference sequence). This CDR3 spans 14 amino acids. The CDR3: CSASPGLAVGTQYF. As DNA, the CDR3 is TGCAGTGCTAGTCCAGGACTAGCCGTTGGGACCCAGTACTTC.

Ten or more counts support this clonotype. The chain employs TRBV7-8 and TRBJ2-7; a possible D gene is TRBD2 (6 bases). V lost 0 bases to trimming and J lost 3 bases, with 9 bases between them. The germline V gene has CDR1 SGHVS and CDR2 FQNEAQ. The CDR3 loop spans 14 amino acids. As DNA, the CDR3 is TGTGCCAGCAGCTTAGCGGGCGGGGTCTACGAGCAGTACTTC. Protein product: CASSLAGGVYEQYF.

The chain couples TRBV5-1 to TRBJ2-7; D possibly uses TRBD1 or TRBD2 (5 bases each). Deletions cut 2 bases from V and 4 bases from J, with 19 bases between. The CDR3 is 16 amino acids. Looked up from germline, CDR1 is SGHRS and CDR2 is YFSETQ. CDR3 nucleotide sequence: TGCGCCAGCAGCTTAGCCGGGACCAAGGATGGGTACGAGCAGTACTTC. Amino acid sequence: CASSLAGTKDGYEQYF.

The chain links TRBV7-8 to TRBJ2-3, with TRBD2 identical over 7 bases. J was trimmed by 2 bases and V by 5 bases; bases with no gene match: 10. Germline V lookup: CDR1 SGHVS, CDR2 FQNEAQ. The CDR3 runs to 16 residues. Here the CDR3 DNA reads TGTGCCAGCAGCCCTCTCGGGGGAGGGGTCACAGATACGCAGTATTTT. Its translation: CASSPLGGGVTDTQYF.

V is TRBV7-8 and J is TRBJ1-1; D is ambiguous. There are 12 residues in the CDR3. Germline CDR1 and CDR2: SGHVS and FQNEAQ. Trimming stripped 3 bases from V and 1 base from J, with 3 bases between. The DNA of the CDR3 is TGTGCCAGCAGCTTTGAGAACACTGAAGCTTTCTTT. It is translated as CASSFENTEAFF.

This clonotype was counted only a few times. The chain joins TRBV15 to TRBJ2-1, with TRBD1 matching 10 bases. Germline-derived CDR1 and CDR2 are LNHNV and YYDKDF (reference sequence). V was clipped by 5 bases and J by 7 bases; unmatched bases: 5. The CDR3 is 14 amino acids. CDR3 amino acids: CATSGDRGSNEQFF. For the CDR3, the DNA is TGTGCCACCAGCGGGGACAGGGGATCGAATGAGCAGTTCTTC.

This clonotype was observed a few times. V is TRBV6-4 and J is TRBJ2-5; 12 bases line up with TRBD2. The germline gives CDR1 MRHNA, CDR2 SNTAGT. Unmatched junction bases numbered 6, after V lost 5 bases and J lost 5 bases. This CDR3 spans 15 amino acids. The CDR3 spells CASSRLAGAAETQYF. As DNA, the CDR3 is TGTGCCAGCAGTCGACTAGCGGGGGCTGCGGAGACCCAGTACTTC.

This CDR3 is CASRISGGTYNEQFF. The CDR3 DNA follows: TGTGCCAGTAGAATAAGTGGCGGGACCTACAATGAGCAGTTCTTC. The rearrangement joins TRBV19 to TRBJ2-1; D may be TRBD2 (6 bases). The CDR3 has 15 residues. With 6 bases removed from V and 2 bases from J, the gap between germline ends came to 14 bases. Germline CDR1 reads LNHDA; CDR2 reads SQIVND (reference sequence).

This clonotype came up a few times. V and J are TRBV7-6 and TRBJ1-4; D perhaps matches TRBD1 (6 bases). CDR3 length: 15 amino acids. With 6 bases removed from V and 3 bases from J, the gap between germline ends came to 14 bases. Germline assignment: CDR1 SGHVS and CDR2 FNYEAQ. The CDR3 reads CASRPLQGSNEKLFF. The CDR3 nucleotides are TGTGCCAGCAGACCCTTACAGGGTTCTAATGAAAAACTGTTTTTT.

This clonotype was counted many times. The rearrangement links TRBV20-1 to TRBJ2-1, with 11 positions matching TRBD2. This CDR3 spans 16 amino acids. V gave up 0 bases and J gave up 8 bases; unmatched junction bases: 9. Germline V gene data show CDR1 as DFQATT and CDR2 as SNEGSKA (reference sequence). CDR3 nucleotide sequence: TGCAGTGCTAGAGATATAGCGGGAGGGCCTGGGTATGAGCAGTTCTTC. Residues: CSARDIAGGPGYEQFF.